The 21 T cell receptor beta chains reported below all come from one sample, sequenced in a study of vaccination and CD4 T cells after COVID-19 (dated by TCRdb to about 2022). The library was generated by PCR. The data were produced on an Illumina iSeq 100. At the Johns Hopkins FTIC core, DNA from the cultured CD4+ T cells underwent TCR sequencing with the Oncomine TCR Beta short-read assay. TCRdb handled the public reads itself, with Q25 trimming in fastp and clone calling in MiXCR, and kept productive beta chains. CDR3 protein sequences are deduplicated, and each keeps its most common genes and DNA. For this sample the table gives about 19,000 distinct CDR3 sequences, of which less than 55% were detected only once. The biggest ten clones account for 10% to 13% of the sample. Taken with the paper, the label for treatment or condition translates to: roughly 10-day PBMC culture with coronavirus spike peptide pools or control peptides (ViraFEST assay).

Antigen specificity for these receptors is unknown. Sequences were derived from CD4+ T cells from blood, cultured in vitro, sampled before SARS-CoV-2 vaccination. Receptor source: a human donor who had recovered from COVID-19.

J is TRBJ2-2 and V is TRBV20-1; D gene ambiguous. The CDR3 covers 12 residues. V was shortened by 8 bases and J by 4 bases, with 11 bases between the two germline ends. The germline V gene encodes CDR1 DFQATT and CDR2 SNEGSKA (reference sequence). CDR3 coding DNA: TGCAGTTGCCACAGACCCACCGGGGAGCTGTTTTTT. Translated, it gives CSCHRPTGELFF.

This chain connects TRBV24-1 to TRBJ2-5; no firm D call. This CDR3 comprises 15 residues. The germline V gene has CDR1 KGHDR and CDR2 SFDVKD. Deletions cut 3 bases from V and 2 bases from J, with 12 bases between. This CDR3 is CATSDSGRSQETQYF. CDR3 sequence (DNA): TGTGCCACCAGTGATAGTGGCAGGTCACAAGAGACCCAGTACTTC.

In DNA form, the CDR3 reads TGTGCCAGCAGTGTTCGCACCAACACTGAAGCTTTCTTT. Protein sequence: CASSVRTNTEAFF. The chain combines TRBV6-4 with TRBJ1-1, with D uncertain. V lost 4 bases and J lost 2, with 8 bases in between. CDR3 size: 13 residues. Per the germline V gene, CDR1 is MRHNA and CDR2 is SNTAGT.

The J gene is TRBJ2-7, the V gene TRBV6-1; 8 nucleotides align to TRBD1. Germline values: CDR1 MNHNS, CDR2 SASEGT. Germline trimming cut 4 bases from V and 4 bases from J; bases unmatched to any gene: 6. The CDR3 runs 14 residues. The CDR3 region is CASSVTGVEYEQYF. CDR3 DNA sequence: TGTGCCAGCAGTGTGACAGGGGTAGAGTACGAGCAGTACTTC.

There are a few counts of this clonotype. V is TRBV7-2 and J is TRBJ1-2, with D unresolved. CDR1 is SGHTA, CDR2 FQGNSA, per germline. The V end lost 5 bases, the J end lost 3 bases, and 13 bases lay between the germline ends. The CDR3 loop spans 14 amino acids. Here the CDR3 DNA reads TGTGCCAGCAGCGAAGGGAATAGGTACTATGGCTACACCTTC. Translation gives CASSEGNRYYGYTF.

This chain links TRBV9 with TRBJ2-1; 13 bases align to TRBD2. Per the germline V gene, CDR1 is SGDLS and CDR2 is YYNGEE. The CDR3 spans 17 residues. V lost 0 bases, J lost 5 bases, and 5 bases stayed unmatched. CDR3 in amino acids: CASSVGLAGGRNNEQFF. DNA of the CDR3: TGTGCCAGCAGCGTAGGACTAGCGGGAGGACGTAACAATGAGCAGTTCTTC.

This rearrangement joins TRBV7-9 to TRBJ1-4; D might be TRBD1 (6 bases). The germline V and J ends were trimmed by 5 bases and 0 bases, with 10 bases remaining between them. The CDR3 loop spans 15 amino acids. Germline V gene sequence: CDR1 SEHNR, CDR2 FQNEAQ (reference sequence). CDR3 sequence reads: CASSQRQATNEKLFF. As DNA, the CDR3 is TGTGCCAGCAGCCAACGACAGGCAACTAATGAAAAACTGTTTTTT.

This rearrangement joins TRBV2 to TRBJ1-2; 8 bases are shared with TRBD1. The CDR3 is 15 amino acids. Germline V lookup: CDR1 SNHLY, CDR2 FYNNEI. After removal of 3 bases from V and 5 bases from J, the junction contained 8 bases not matched to a gene. CDR3: CASSDLAGGRYGYTF. In DNA, the CDR3 is TGTGCCAGCAGTGATCTGGCAGGGGGCCGATATGGCTACACCTTC.

This chain joins TRBV2 and TRBJ1-1; 7 bases agree with TRBD1. V lost 4 bases, J lost 8 bases, and 13 bases stayed unmatched. The CDR3 extends over 15 amino acids. CDR1 is SNHLY, CDR2 FYNNEI, per germline. CDR3 sequence (DNA): TGTGCCAGCAGTGCACGGGTACAGGGGAAGGTCGAAGCTTTCTTT. It translates to CASSARVQGKVEAFF.

This sequence joins TRBV5-4 and TRBJ2-3; possible D gene TRBD2, 6 bases. The germline V gene has CDR1 SGHNT and CDR2 YYREEE (reference sequence). Trimming cost V 6 bases and J 0 bases, with 8 bases left between them. CDR3 length equals 13 residues. CDR3 nucleotide sequence: TGTGCCAGCACTAGCGCTAGCACAGATACGCAGTATTTT. Residues: CASTSASTDTQYF.

The chain joins TRBV28 to TRBJ2-3; the match to TRBD2 covers 7 bases. Germline CDR1 reads MDHEN; CDR2 reads SYDVKM. There are 17 residues in the CDR3. J gave up 0 bases and V 8 bases, and 14 bases lay outside the gene matches. CDR3 sequence reads: CASAGFGLVLSTDTQYF. The CDR3 bases are TGTGCCAGCGCCGGGTTTGGACTAGTACTTAGCACAGATACGCAGTATTTT.

The sample holds a few counts of this clonotype. This sequence joins TRBV27 and TRBJ2-3; D may correspond to TRBD1 or TRBD2 (5 bases each). The CDR3 is 15 residues long. Trimming took off 0 bases at V and 0 bases at J, with 7 bases between the two ends. Germline assignment: CDR1 MNHEY and CDR2 SMNVEV (reference sequence). CDR3 sequence: CASSLSWDSTDTQYF. DNA of the CDR3: TGTGCCAGCAGTTTATCGTGGGACAGCACAGATACGCAGTATTTT.

The gene calls are TRBV12-3 or TRBV12-4 and TRBJ1-1; TRBD1 is a possible D gene (5 bases). The CDR3 length is 15 residues. Between the trimmed V and J ends, which lost 7 bases and 5 bases, there was a span of 20 bases. CDR3: CASIAGAGRGTEAFF. DNA of the CDR3: TGTGCCAGCATCGCCGGTGCGGGGCGGGGTACTGAAGCTTTCTTT.

This clonotype has a handful of counts. This sequence joins TRBV18 and TRBJ2-6; TRBD1 is a possible D gene (5 bases). The CDR3 runs 18 residues. Germline values: CDR1 KGHSH, CDR2 LQKENI. V was pared by 1 base and J by 2 bases, with 15 bases between. For the CDR3, the DNA is TGTGCCAGCTCACCACAGGGGCTGCTCGTTGCTGGGGCCAACGTCCTGACTTTC. It yields the protein CASSPQGLLVAGANVLTF.

The CDR3 region is CASSPSDSPLHF. CDR3 coding DNA: TGTGCCAGCTCACCTTCCGATTCACCCCTCCACTTT. This chain connects TRBV18 to TRBJ1-6; no firm D call. This CDR3 is built from 12 residues. The germline V gene encodes CDR1 KGHSH and CDR2 LQKENI. V was pared by 3 bases and J by 8 bases, with 5 bases between.

Within the sample, this clonotype is medium-sized. CDR3 sequence reads: CASSPGGYNNSPLHF. The CDR3 DNA reads TGTGCCAGCAGCCCCGGGGGCTACAATAATTCACCCCTCCACTTT. The V and J genes are TRBV6-1 and TRBJ1-6, with D perhaps TRBD1 (6 bases). Looked up from germline, CDR1 is MNHNS and CDR2 is SASEGT. V dropped 6 bases and J dropped 5 bases, with 14 bases sitting between them. CDR3 length: 15 residues.

The chain employs TRBV18 and TRBJ1-5; tentative D call: TRBD1 (6 bases). V lost 2 bases and J 6 bases, leaving 11 bases between the germline ends. The CDR3 spans 14 residues. CDR1 is KGHSH, CDR2 LQKENI, per germline. CDR3 bases: TGTGCCAGCTCACCATCGAGGGGGAGTCAGCCCCAGCATTTT. Protein sequence: CASSPSRGSQPQHF. Using reference TRBV18 and TRBJ1-5 for the parts outside the CDR3, the full variable domain is NAGVMQNPRHLVRRRGQEARLRCSPMKGHSHVYWYRQLPEEGLKFMVYLQKENIIDESGMPKERFSAEFPKEGPSILRIQQVVRGDSAAYFCASSPSRGSQPQHFGDGTRLSIL.

V and J are TRBV27 and TRBJ2-1; TRBD1 or TRBD2 may be the D gene (6 bases each). The CDR3 runs to 13 residues. Germline-derived CDR1 and CDR2 are MNHEY and SMNVEV (reference sequence). The V gene lost 1 base and the J gene lost 8 bases, with 9 bases spanning the gap. The CDR3 reads CASSLWGADEQFF. CDR3 coding DNA: TGTGCCAGCAGTTTATGGGGGGCCGATGAGCAGTTCTTC.

The chain recombines TRBV18 with TRBJ2-1; D gene ambiguous. This CDR3 has 15 amino acids. Trimming removed 0 bases from V and 5 bases from J, with 11 bases in between. Germline lookup yields CDR1 KGHSH and CDR2 LQKENI. CDR3 DNA sequence: TGTGCCAGCTCACCACCCTCTAGGGCCAACAATGAGCAGTTCTTC. It encodes CASSPPSRANNEQFF. Full variable domain (outside the CDR3, taken from reference TRBV18 and TRBJ2-1): NAGVMQNPRHLVRRRGQEARLRCSPMKGHSHVYWYRQLPEEGLKFMVYLQKENIIDESGMPKERFSAEFPKEGPSILRIQQVVRGDSAAYFCASSPPSRANNEQFFGPGTRLTVL.

The rearrangement links TRBV23-1 to TRBJ2-5, with TRBD1 matching 7 bases. TRBV23-1 is assigned to the ORF class and has an uncertain function. This CDR3 has 16 amino acids. V shed 0 bases, J shed 5 bases, and the junction held 9 bases outside the gene matches. The CDR3 is CASSQSTRQGGETQYF. CDR3 coding DNA: TGCGCCAGCAGTCAATCCACCCGACAGGGCGGGGAGACCCAGTACTTC.

J is TRBJ2-7 and V is TRBV7-3, with D perhaps assigned TRBD1 or TRBD2 (5 bases each). This CDR3 is built from 14 residues. CDR1 is SGHTA and CDR2 is FQGTGA in the germline V gene. Between the trimmed V and J ends, which lost 3 bases and 1 base, there was a span of 10 bases. The CDR3 sequence is CASSFGTGSYEQYF. For the CDR3, the DNA is TGTGCCAGCAGCTTCGGGACGGGGTCCTACGAGCAGTACTTC.